This T cell receptor beta chain was recorded in a study of blood T cell repertoires in COVID-19 (dated by TCRdb to about 2020). With regard to the full study: The collaborator samples originated in the United States, Italy and Spain and spanned the acute and convalescent phases of COVID-19. The samples were drawn from two sources: the first 160 participants of the ongoing ImmuneRACE study, and some 1,300 subjects contributed by 6 global collaborators. The repertoires were released in a freely available public database meant as a resource for research on the immune response to SARS-CoV-2. The material from the prospective study consisted of cDNA or gDNA derived from T cells, B-cell-depleted T cells, or PBMCs. Where HLA class I and class II types were available, the types were taken from metadata supplied by the sample provider, not from assay-based typing. Deeply sampled blood TCRbeta repertoires from subjects exposed to, actively infected with, or recovered from COVID-19 were included in the dataset. The sample metadata nearly always contained a de-identified subject ID, COVID-19 status, age in years and sex. The investigation overall reported the following: How much clinical and demographic metadata was included differed by source and by participant, and the metadata was provided uncurated.

Participants in the prospective study were enrolled through a virtual design, were aged about 18 to 100 years, and lived in 24 United States geographic areas. Cohort assignment in the prospective study relied on participant-reported clinical history from a screening survey and a study questionnaire. Recovered participants in ImmuneRACE Cohort 3 were defined by two consecutive negative NP/OP PCR tests, clearance by a healthcare professional, or resolution of symptoms. Each participant in the prospective study had whole blood, serum and a nasopharyngeal or oropharyngeal swab collected by mobile phlebotomists. Over a roughly two-month period, participants in the prospective study had the option of providing additional blood draws and questionnaires. Prospective study blood samples were shipped either frozen or at room temperature before DNA extraction. Comment on this clone: Its specific antigen is unknown. The input lacks base qualities; no much larger clone sits a single base away.

Trimming leaves V shorter by 4 bases and J shorter by 1 base, with the junction holding 8 bases beyond the gene matches. The CDR3 spans 16 residues, from the cysteine through the phenylalanine. Only the CDR3 DNA stays, 48 bases, in frame from base 1. The germline V gene (reference sequence) supplies CDR1 SGHNT and CDR2 YYREEE. The immunoSEQ Assay, a bias-controlled multiplex PCR, was used to amplify TCRbeta CDR3 regions from genomic DNA. Under the source paper's analysis protocol: The number of nucleated cells in each sample was estimated from the amplification of reference gene primers within the assay. Sequence reads were collapsed and filtered to measure the absolute abundance of every unique TCRbeta CDR3 rearrangement. For each sample, productive Simpson clonality was calculated as the square root of Simpson's diversity index over productive rearrangements. The clones in this table, taken by TCRdb from immuneACCESS, are in-frame only. Not every clone is retained; where verified, under half of the shortfall comes from an unresolved V gene, and the cause of the rest is unknown. The V and J calls and clone size were taken over from that table, and D and trimming were inferred from the DNA. The sample records roughly 180,000 clones, roughly 84% of which are singletons. The ten largest make up approximately 18% of the sample.

The clonotype originates from a man aged 55 to 70 who had recovered from COVID-19. Recombination connected TRBV5-4 to TRBJ2-3, with 8 bases aligning to TRBD2. The sequenced sample consisted of PBMCs or T cells enriched from blood (not recorded which). The bases are TGTGCCAGCAGCCCCTACGGGGGGGCCGGCACAGATACGCAGTATTTT. It translates as CASSPYGGAGTDTQYF.